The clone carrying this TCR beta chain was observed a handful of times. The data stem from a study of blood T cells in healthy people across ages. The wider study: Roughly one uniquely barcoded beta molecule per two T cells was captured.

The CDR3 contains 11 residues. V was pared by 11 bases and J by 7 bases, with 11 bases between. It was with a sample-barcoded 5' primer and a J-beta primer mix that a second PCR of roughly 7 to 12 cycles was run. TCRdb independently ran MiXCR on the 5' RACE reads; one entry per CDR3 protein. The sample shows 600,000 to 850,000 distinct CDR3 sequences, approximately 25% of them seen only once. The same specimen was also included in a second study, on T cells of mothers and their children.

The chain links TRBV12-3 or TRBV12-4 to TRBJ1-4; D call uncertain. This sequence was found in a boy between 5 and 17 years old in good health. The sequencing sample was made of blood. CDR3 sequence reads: CACTVGEKLFF. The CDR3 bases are TGTGCCTGCACAGTTGGTGAAAAACTGTTTTTT.